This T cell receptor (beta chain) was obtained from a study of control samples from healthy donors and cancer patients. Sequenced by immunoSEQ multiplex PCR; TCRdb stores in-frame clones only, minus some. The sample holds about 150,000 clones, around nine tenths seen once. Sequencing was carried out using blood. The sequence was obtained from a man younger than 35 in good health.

CDR3 nucleotides: TGTGCCAGCAGCCCCGGGGGTGGCAATGAGCAGTTCTTC. This sequence encodes CASSPGGGNEQFF. The chain uses TRBV7-3 and TRBJ2-1; possibly TRBD2 for D (6 bases). The germline V gene encodes CDR1 SGHTA and CDR2 FQGTGA. This CDR3 spans 13 amino acids. Trimming removed 5 bases at V and 6 bases at J, with 11 bases between.